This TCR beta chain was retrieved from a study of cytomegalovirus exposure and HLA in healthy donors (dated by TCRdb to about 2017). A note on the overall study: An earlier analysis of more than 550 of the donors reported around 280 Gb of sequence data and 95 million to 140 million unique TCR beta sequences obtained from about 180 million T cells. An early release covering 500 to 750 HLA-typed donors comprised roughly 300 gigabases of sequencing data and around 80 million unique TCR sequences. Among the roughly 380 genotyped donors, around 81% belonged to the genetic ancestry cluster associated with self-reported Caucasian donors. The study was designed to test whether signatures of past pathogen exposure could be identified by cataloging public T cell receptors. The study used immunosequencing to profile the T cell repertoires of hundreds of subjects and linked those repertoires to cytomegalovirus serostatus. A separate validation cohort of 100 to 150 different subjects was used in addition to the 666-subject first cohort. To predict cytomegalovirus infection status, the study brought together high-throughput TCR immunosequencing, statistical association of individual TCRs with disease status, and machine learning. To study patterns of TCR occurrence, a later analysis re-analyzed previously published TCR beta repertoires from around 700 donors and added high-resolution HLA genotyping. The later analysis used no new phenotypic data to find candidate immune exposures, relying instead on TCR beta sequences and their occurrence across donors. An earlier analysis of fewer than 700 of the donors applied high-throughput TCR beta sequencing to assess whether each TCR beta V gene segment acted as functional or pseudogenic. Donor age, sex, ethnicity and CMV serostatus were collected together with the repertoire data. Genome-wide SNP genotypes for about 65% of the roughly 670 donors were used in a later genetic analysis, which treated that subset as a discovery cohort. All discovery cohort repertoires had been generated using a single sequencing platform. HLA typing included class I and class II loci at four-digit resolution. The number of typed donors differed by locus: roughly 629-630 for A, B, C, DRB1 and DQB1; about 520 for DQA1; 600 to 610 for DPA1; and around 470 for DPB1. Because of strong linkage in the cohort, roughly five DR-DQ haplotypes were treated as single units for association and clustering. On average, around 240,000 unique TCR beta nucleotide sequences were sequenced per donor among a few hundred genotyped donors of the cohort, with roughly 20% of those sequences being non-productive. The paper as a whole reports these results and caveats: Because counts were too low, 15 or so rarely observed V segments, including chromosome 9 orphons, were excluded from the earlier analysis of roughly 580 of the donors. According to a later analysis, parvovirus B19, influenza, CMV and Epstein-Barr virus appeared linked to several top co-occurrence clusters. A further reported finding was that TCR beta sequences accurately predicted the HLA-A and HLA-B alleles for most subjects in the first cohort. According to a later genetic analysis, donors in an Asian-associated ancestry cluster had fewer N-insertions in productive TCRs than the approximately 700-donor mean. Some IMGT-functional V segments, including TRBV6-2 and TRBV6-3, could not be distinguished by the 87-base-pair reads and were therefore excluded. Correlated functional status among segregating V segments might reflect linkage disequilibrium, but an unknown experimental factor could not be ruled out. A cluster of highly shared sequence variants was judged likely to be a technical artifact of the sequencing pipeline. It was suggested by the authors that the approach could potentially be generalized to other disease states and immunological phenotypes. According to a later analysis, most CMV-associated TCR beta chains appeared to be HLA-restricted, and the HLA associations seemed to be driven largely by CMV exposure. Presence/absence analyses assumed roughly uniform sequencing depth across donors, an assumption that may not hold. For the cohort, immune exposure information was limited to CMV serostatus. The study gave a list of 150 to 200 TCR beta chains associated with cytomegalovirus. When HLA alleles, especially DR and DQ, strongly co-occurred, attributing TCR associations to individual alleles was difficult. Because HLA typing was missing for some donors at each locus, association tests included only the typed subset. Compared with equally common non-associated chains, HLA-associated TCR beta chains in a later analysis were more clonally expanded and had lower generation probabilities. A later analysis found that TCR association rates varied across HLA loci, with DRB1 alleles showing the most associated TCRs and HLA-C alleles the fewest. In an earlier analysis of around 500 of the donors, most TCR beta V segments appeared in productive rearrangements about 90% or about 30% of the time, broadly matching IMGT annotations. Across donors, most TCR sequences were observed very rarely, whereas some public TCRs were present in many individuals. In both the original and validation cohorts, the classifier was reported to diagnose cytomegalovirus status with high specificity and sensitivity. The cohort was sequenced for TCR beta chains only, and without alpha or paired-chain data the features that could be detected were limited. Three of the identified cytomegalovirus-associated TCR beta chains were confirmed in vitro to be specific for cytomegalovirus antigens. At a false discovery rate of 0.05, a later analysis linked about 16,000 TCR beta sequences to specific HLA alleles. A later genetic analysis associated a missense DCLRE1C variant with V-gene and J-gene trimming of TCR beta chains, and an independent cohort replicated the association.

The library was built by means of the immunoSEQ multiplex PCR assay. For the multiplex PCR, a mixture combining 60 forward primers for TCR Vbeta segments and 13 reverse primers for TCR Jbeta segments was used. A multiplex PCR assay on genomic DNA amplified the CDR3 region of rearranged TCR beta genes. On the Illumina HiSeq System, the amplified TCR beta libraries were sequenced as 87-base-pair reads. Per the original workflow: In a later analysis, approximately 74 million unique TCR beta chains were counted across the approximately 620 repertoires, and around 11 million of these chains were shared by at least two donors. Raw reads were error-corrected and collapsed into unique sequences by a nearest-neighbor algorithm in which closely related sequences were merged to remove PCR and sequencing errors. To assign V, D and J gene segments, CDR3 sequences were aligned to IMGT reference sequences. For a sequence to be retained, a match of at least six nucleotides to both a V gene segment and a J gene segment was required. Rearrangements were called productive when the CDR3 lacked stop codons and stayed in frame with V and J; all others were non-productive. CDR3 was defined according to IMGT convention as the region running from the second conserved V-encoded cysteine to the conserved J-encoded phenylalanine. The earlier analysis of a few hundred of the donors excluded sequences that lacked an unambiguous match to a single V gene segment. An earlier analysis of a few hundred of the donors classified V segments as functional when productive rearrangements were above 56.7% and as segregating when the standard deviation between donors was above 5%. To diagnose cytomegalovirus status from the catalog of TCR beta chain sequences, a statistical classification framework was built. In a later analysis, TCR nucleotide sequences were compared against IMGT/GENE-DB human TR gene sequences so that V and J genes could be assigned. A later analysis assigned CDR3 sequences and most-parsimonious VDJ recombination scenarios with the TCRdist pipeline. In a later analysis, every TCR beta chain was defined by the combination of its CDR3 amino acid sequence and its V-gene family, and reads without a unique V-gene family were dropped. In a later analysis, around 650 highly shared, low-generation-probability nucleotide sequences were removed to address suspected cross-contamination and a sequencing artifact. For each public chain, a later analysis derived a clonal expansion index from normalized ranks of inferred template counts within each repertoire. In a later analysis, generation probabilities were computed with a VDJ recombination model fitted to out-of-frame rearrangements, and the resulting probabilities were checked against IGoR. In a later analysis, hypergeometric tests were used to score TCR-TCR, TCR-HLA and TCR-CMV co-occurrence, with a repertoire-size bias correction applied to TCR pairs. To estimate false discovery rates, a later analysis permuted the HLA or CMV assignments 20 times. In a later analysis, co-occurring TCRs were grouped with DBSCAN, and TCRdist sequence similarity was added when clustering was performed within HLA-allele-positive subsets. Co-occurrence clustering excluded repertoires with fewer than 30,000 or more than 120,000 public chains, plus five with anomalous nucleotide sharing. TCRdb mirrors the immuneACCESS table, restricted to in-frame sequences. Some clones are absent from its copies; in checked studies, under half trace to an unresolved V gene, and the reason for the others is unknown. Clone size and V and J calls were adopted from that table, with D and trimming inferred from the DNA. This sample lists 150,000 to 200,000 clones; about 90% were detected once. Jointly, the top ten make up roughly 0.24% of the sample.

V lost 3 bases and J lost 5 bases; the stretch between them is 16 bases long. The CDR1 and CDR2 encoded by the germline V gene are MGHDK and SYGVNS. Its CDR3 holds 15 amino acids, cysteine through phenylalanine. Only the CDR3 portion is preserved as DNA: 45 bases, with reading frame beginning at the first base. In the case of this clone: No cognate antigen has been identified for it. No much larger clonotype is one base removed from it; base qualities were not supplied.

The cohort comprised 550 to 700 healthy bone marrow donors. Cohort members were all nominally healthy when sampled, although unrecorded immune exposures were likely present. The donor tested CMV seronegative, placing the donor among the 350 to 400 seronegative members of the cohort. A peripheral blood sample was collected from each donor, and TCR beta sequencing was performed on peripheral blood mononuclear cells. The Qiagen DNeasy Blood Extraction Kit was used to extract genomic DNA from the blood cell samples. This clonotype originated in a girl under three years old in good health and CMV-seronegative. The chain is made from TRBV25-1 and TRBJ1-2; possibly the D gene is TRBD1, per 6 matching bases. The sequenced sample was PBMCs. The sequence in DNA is TGTGCCAGCAGTGACTTGGGGGCCGGGAGGTATGGCTACACCTTC. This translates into CASSDLGAGRYGYTF.